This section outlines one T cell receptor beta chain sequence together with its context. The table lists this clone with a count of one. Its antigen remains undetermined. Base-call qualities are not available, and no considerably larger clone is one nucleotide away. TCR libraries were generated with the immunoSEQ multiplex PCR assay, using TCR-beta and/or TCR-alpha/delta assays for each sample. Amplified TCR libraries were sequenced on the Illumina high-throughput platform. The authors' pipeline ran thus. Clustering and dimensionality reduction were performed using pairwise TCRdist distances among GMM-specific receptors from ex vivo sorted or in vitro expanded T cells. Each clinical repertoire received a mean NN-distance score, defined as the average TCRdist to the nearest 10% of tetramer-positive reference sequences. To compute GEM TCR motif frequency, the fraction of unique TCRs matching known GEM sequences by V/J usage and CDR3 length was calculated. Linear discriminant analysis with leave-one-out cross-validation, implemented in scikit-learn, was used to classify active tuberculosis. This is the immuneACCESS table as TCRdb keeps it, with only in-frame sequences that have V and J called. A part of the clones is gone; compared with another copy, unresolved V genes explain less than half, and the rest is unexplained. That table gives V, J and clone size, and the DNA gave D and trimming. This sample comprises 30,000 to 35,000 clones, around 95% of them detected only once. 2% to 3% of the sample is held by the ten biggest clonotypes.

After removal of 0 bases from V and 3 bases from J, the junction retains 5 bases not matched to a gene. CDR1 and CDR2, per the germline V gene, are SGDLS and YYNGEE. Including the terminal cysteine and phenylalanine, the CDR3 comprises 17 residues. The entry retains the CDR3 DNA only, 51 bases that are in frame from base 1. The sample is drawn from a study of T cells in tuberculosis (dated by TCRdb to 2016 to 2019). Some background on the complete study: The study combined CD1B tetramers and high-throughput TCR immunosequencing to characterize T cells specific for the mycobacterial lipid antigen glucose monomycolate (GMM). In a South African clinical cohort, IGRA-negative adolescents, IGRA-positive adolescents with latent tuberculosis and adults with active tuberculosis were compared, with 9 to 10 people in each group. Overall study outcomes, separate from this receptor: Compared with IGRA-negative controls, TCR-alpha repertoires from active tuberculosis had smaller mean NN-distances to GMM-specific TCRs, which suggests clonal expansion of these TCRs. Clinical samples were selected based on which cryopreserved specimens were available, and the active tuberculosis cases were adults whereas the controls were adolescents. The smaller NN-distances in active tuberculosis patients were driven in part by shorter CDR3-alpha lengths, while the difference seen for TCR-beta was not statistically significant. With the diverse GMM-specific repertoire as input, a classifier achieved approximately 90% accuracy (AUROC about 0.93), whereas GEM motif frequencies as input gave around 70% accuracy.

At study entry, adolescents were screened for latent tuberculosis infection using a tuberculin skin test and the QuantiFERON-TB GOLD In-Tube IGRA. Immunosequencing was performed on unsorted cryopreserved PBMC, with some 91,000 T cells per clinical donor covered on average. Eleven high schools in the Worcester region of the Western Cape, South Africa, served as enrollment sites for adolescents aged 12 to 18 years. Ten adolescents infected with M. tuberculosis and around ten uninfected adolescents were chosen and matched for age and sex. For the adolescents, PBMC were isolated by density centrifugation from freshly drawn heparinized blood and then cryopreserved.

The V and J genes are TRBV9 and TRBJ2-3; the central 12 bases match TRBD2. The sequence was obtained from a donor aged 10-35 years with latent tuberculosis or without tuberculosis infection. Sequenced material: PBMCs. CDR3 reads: CASSVVASGGVTDTQYF. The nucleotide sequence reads TGTGCCAGCAGCGTAGTGGCTAGCGGGGGGGTAACAGATACGCAGTATTTT.